The 24 T cell receptor beta chains below come from one sample, sequenced in a study of cytomegalovirus exposure and HLA in healthy donors. PCR employed 60 Vbeta and 13 Jbeta primers. Sequencing was performed with immunoSEQ multiplex PCR; in TCRdb, only in-frame clones are kept and a portion is missing. The sample spans more than 95,000 clones; the ten largest clones claim approximately 2.6%. Sequenced input: PBMCs. These receptors all stem from a young man in good health and CMV-seronegative.

This chain joins TRBV27 and TRBJ2-6; D is undetermined. V shed 3 bases and J shed 0 bases, with 6 bases lying between them. The CDR3 contains 15 residues. Germline assignment: CDR1 MNHEY and CDR2 SMNVEV (reference sequence). In DNA, the CDR3 is TGTGCCAGCAGTTTTTACAGCTCTGGGGCCAACGTCCTGACTTTC. This translates into CASSFYSSGANVLTF.

The chain recombines TRBV7-7 with TRBJ2-1; TRBD1 matches 7 bases. There are 14 residues in the CDR3. In germline, CDR1 is SSHAT, CDR2 FNYEAQ (reference sequence). With V trimmed by 1 base and J by 6 bases, 3 bases remained unmatched. The CDR3 DNA is TGTGCCAGCAGCTTAGGTCCAGGGGGCAATGAGCAGTTCTTC. It specifies CASSLGPGGNEQFF. Filled out from reference TRBV7-7 and TRBJ2-1, the complete variable domain reads GAGVSQSPRYKVTKRGQDVTLRCDPISSHATLYWYQQALGQGPEFLTYFNYEAQPDKSGLPSDRFSAERPEGSISTLTIQRTEQRDSAMYRCASSLGPGGNEQFFGPGTRLTVL.

The chain combines TRBV19 with TRBJ1-1; D is unclear. This CDR3 has 14 amino acids. Germline V lookup: CDR1 LNHDA, CDR2 SQIVND (reference sequence). Trimming removed 1 base at V and 1 base at J, with 7 bases between. DNA of the CDR3: TGTGCCAGTAGTATAGGGGAGGGGAACACTGAAGCTTTCTTT. This sequence encodes CASSIGEGNTEAFF.

This rearrangement joins TRBV7-2 to TRBJ2-1; 7 nucleotides align to TRBD2. Germline V gene data show CDR1 as SGHTA and CDR2 as FQGNSA. This CDR3 is 14 amino acids long. V lost 1 base to trimming and J lost 7 bases; unmatched junction nucleotides: 4. This CDR3 reads CASSLVWRGNEQFF. The CDR3 DNA sequence: TGTGCCAGCAGCTTAGTATGGCGGGGGAATGAGCAGTTCTTC. The full variable domain, completed using reference TRBV7-2 and TRBJ2-1, is GAGVSQSPSNKVTEKGKDVELRCDPISGHTALYWYRQSLGQGLEFLIYFQGNSAPDKSGLPSDRFSAERTGGSVSTLTIQRTQQEDSAVYLCASSLVWRGNEQFFGPGTRLTVL.

About this clone: One end of the junction is discordant with germline, which a read error may explain. The rearrangement links TRBV7-2 to TRBJ2-3; 10 bases fit TRBD2. CDR3 length: 16 residues. The germline gives CDR1 SGHTA, CDR2 FQGNSA. As DNA, the CDR3 is TGTGCCAACAGCCCCAGGAGGCTAGCGGGAGCAGATACGCAGTATTTT. Protein product: CANSPRRLAGADTQYF.

The chain combines TRBV29-1 with TRBJ2-5; 10 nucleotides line up with TRBD2. The J call could be wrong; TRBJ2-7 is a better fit for the DNA end. Germline V gives CDR1 SQVTM, CDR2 ANQGSEA. The CDR3 totals 15 residues. Written as DNA, the CDR3 is TGCAGCGTGGGGGGACTAGCGAGTCACTCCTACGAGCAGTACTTC. This codes for CSVGGLASHSYEQYF.

J is TRBJ1-1 and V is TRBV30; 10 bases are shared with TRBD1. J was trimmed by 3 bases and V by 3 bases; bases with no gene match: 7. Germline CDR1 reads GTSNPN; CDR2 reads SVGIG (reference sequence). The CDR3 consists of 15 residues. The DNA of the CDR3 is TGTGCCTGGAGAATGGGACAGGGGATTGACACTGAAGCTTTCTTT. Protein product: CAWRMGQGIDTEAFF.

The V and J genes are TRBV30 and TRBJ1-1; TRBD1 matches 8 bases. After removal of 6 bases from V and 3 bases from J, the junction contained 3 bases not matched to a gene. Germline assignment: CDR1 GTSNPN and CDR2 SVGIG (reference sequence). The CDR3 spans 12 residues. CDR3 DNA sequence: TGTGCCTGCATGGACAGGGACACTGAAGCTTTCTTT. As protein: CACMDRDTEAFF. The whole variable domain, remainder taken from reference TRBV30 and TRBJ1-1, is SQTIHQWPATLVQPVGSPLSLECTVEGTSNPNLYWYRQAAGRGLQLLFYSVGIGQISSEVPQNLSASRPQDRQFILSSKKLLLSDSGFYLCACMDRDTEAFFGQGTRLTVV.

The CDR3 loop is CASSLGLADYEQYF. CDR3 sequence (DNA): TGTGCCAGCAGTTTAGGACTAGCGGACTACGAGCAGTACTTC. The chain links TRBV28 to TRBJ2-7; 10 bases fit TRBD2. CDR3 size: 14 residues. CDR1 and CDR2 (germline): MDHEN, SYDVKM. The V and J ends lost 2 bases and 3 bases, in that order; junction bases with no gene match: 1.

The gene calls are TRBV6-5 and TRBJ1-1; possible D gene TRBD1, 6 bases. Germline V gene lookup returns CDR1 MNHEY and CDR2 SVGAGI. Trimming stripped 4 bases from V and 3 bases from J, with 15 bases between. This CDR3 is built from 15 residues. DNA of the CDR3: TGTGCCAGCAGTTCGCCTACAGGGAGTGACACTGAAGCTTTCTTT. As protein: CASSSPTGSDTEAFF.

The gene calls are TRBV4-1 and TRBJ2-7; perhaps TRBD2 as D (6 bases). CDR1 MGHRA and CDR2 YSYEKL come from the germline V gene. Deletions cut 4 bases from V and 3 bases from J, with 16 bases between. The CDR3 totals 15 residues. CDR3 in amino acids: CASSLSTSSDYEQYF. DNA for the CDR3: TGCGCCAGCAGCCTGTCTACTAGCTCCGACTACGAGCAGTACTTC.

To note about this clone: At the DNA level, this CDR3 is encoded by other sequences in the same sample as well. V and J are TRBV2 and TRBJ2-3; 10 nucleotides align to TRBD2. The CDR3 runs to 15 residues. Germline V gives CDR1 SNHLY, CDR2 FYNNEI. Trimming removed 5 bases from V and 4 bases from J; junction bases left unmatched: 6. The CDR3 nucleotides are TGTGCCAGCAGTTGGACTAGCGGAAGCCCAGATACGCAGTATTTT. Amino acids: CASSWTSGSPDTQYF.

This chain uses TRBV7-9 with TRBJ1-2, with 10 bases aligning to TRBD1. Trimming took 5 bases from V and 8 from J; bases not matched to a gene: 8. The germline V gene encodes CDR1 SEHNR and CDR2 FQNEAQ (reference sequence). The CDR3 totals 14 residues. The CDR3 loop is CASSPDRGQWGYTF. CDR3 in DNA: TGTGCCAGCAGCCCTGACAGGGGGCAGTGGGGCTACACCTTC.

J is TRBJ2-5 and V is TRBV5-4, with 12 positions matching TRBD2. The J call could be wrong; TRBJ2-7 is a better fit for the DNA end. The V gene's germline CDR1 is SGHNT and CDR2 YYREEE (reference sequence). The CDR3 has 15 residues. CDR3: CASSLGLAGEYEQYF. The CDR3 DNA is TGTGCCAGCAGCTTGGGACTAGCGGGAGAATACGAGCAGTACTTC.

V and J are TRBV5-1 and TRBJ2-5; 8 nucleotides line up with TRBD1. Germline trimming cut 4 bases from V and 1 base from J; bases unmatched to any gene: 6. The CDR3 sequence is 15 residues long. Germline CDR1 SGHRS, CDR2 YFSETQ. The CDR3 loop reads CASSGGTGGQETQYF. In DNA, the CDR3 is TGCGCCAGCAGCGGAGGGACAGGCGGCCAAGAGACCCAGTACTTC.

The chain has TRBV2 and TRBJ1-1; TRBD1 is a possible D gene (5 bases). Trimming shortened V by 7 bases and J by 0 bases, and 9 bases separated the two germline ends. The CDR3 contains 13 residues. From germline, CDR1 is SNHLY and CDR2 FYNNEI. CDR3 protein: CASTRGLNTEAFF. For the CDR3, the DNA is TGTGCCAGCACCCGGGGGTTGAACACTGAAGCTTTCTTT.

This chain joins TRBV28 and TRBJ1-5, with D uncertain. With 8 bases removed from V and 4 bases from J, the gap between germline ends came to 6 bases. CDR1 MDHEN and CDR2 SYDVKM come from the germline V gene. This CDR3 contains 11 residues. CDR3 sequence (DNA): TGTGCCAGCGAGGGAAATCAGCCCCAGCATTTT. Translated, it gives CASEGNQPQHF.

The CDR3 loop reads CTSSQPVRREGRDTQYF. CDR3 DNA sequence: TGCACCAGCAGCCAACCCGTTCGGCGGGAGGGCCGGGATACGCAGTATTTT. This chain links TRBV1 with TRBJ2-3; TRBD2 was called by the table and not checked on the DNA. TRBV1 is listed as a pseudogene. The CDR3 has 17 residues.

The CDR3 DNA follows: TGCGCCAGCAGCACCGGACAGGGTCAGTGGGCTAACTATGGCTACACCTTC. Its translation: CASSTGQGQWANYGYTF. The rearrangement uses TRBV5-1 and TRBJ1-2, with 8 bases fitting TRBD1. CDR1 and CDR2 from the germline V gene are SGHRS and YFSETQ. The junction had 11 bases not matched to a gene; V was cut back by 4 bases and J by 0 bases. The CDR3 loop spans 17 amino acids.

The V gene is TRBV28, the J gene TRBJ2-1, with 10 bases fitting TRBD2. The junction had 6 bases not matched to a gene; V was cut back by 6 bases and J by 4 bases. CDR3 length: 15 residues. Looked up from germline, CDR1 is MDHEN and CDR2 is SYDVKM. DNA of the CDR3: TGTGCCAGCAGCCAAGCGGGAGGGGGTTACAATGAGCAGTTCTTC. Translated, it gives CASSQAGGGYNEQFF.

V and J are TRBV18 and TRBJ2-3; D is ambiguous. V lost 3 bases and J 2 bases, leaving 9 bases between the germline ends. This CDR3 spans 14 amino acids. Per the germline V gene, CDR1 is KGHSH and CDR2 is LQKENI. CDR3 in DNA: TGTGCCAGCTCACCGCGTGCCAACACAGATACGCAGTATTTT. The encoded protein is CASSPRANTDTQYF.

The chain carries TRBV30 and TRBJ2-7; tentative D call: TRBD2 (6 bases). The CDR3 contains 14 residues. V was shortened by 5 bases and J by 0 bases, with 14 bases between the two germline ends. Germline V gives CDR1 GTSNPN, CDR2 SVGIG (reference sequence). The CDR3 sequence: CAWQLRGISYEQYF. The DNA of the CDR3 is TGTGCCTGGCAGCTACGCGGGATCTCCTACGAGCAGTACTTC.

V usage is TRBV5-1 and J usage is TRBJ2-1; no firm D call. The CDR3 spans 13 residues. The ends were cut back, 4 bases at V and 7 bases at J, with 12 bases in the middle. Per germline, CDR1 SGHRS and CDR2 YFSETQ. Here the CDR3 DNA reads TGCGCCAGCAGCCGGGTTCCGAGGAATGAGCAGTTCTTC. Its protein product is CASSRVPRNEQFF.

CDR3 protein: CASSTRQGGNEQYF. The CDR3 region has the DNA TGTGCCAGCAGCACCCGACAGGGGGGGAACGAGCAGTACTTC. The chain is built from TRBV13 and TRBJ2-7, with 9 bases lining up with TRBD1. The CDR3 extends over 14 amino acids. Germline values: CDR1 PRHDT, CDR2 FYEKMQ (reference sequence). V was clipped by 5 bases and J by 5 bases; unmatched bases: 7.